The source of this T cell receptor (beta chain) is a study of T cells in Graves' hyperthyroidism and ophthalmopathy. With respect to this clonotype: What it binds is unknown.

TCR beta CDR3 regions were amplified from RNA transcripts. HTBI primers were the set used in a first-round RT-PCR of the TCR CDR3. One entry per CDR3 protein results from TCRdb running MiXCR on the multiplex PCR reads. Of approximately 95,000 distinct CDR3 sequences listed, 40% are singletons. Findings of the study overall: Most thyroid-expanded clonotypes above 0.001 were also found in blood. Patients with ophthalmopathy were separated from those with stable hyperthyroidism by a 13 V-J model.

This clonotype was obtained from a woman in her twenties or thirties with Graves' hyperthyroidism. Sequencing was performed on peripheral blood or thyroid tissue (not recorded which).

CDR3 loop: CATGDGLNTEAFF. Written as DNA, the CDR3 is TGTGCCACCGGGGACGGTCTGAACACTGAAGCTTTCTTT. V is TRBV28 and J is TRBJ1-1, with D possibly being TRBD1 (5 bases). CDR1 and CDR2 (germline): MDHEN, SYDVKM. V was pared by 10 bases and J by 0 bases, with 12 bases between. This CDR3 contains 13 residues.